The clone carrying this TCR beta chain was counted a single time. Its specificity is unknown. These data originate in a study of vaccination effects on CD4 cells after COVID-19. Study in general: It was a median of 72 days after the second dose that post-vaccine samples were obtained.

Sequencing was performed with immunoSEQ multiplex PCR; in TCRdb, only in-frame clones are kept and a portion is missing. The repertoire holds about 80,000 clones, with roughly 80% as singletons. Per the germline V gene, CDR1 is MNHNY and CDR2 is SVGAGI (reference sequence). V lost 2 bases and J lost 2; bases outside the gene matches: 5. CDR3 length: 16 residues. After expansion with viral peptide pools in the ViraFEST assay, antigen-specific CD4+ T cells were sequenced. Researchers isolated CD4+ T cells once 9 to 11 days of culture had elapsed. Subjects were given two BNT162b2 or mRNA-1273 vaccine doses. Vaccine recipients had no previous SARS-CoV-2 infection; their nucleocapsid antibodies were negative.

The receptor was isolated from a human donor who received a COVID-19 vaccine. Here the sequenced sample was CD4+ T cells from PBMCs cultured with HCoV-OC43 spike peptides, taken after COVID-19 vaccination. Subset indicated: HCoV-OC43 spike overlapping peptide pool stimulation. The chain is built from TRBV6-6 and TRBJ2-2; TRBD1 matches at 7 bases. CDR3 bases: TGTGCCAGCAGTTACAGGGGACAGCTAAACACCGGGGAGCTGTTTTTT. Translated: CASSYRGQLNTGELFF.